This T cell receptor (beta chain) originates from a study of shared clonotypes between healthy human individuals. For the study at large: Every donor yielded three CD4 naive, three CD4 memory, two CD8 naive and one CD8 memory plate. Study-wide results and caveats: Donor scarcity curtailed the genetic and exposure-history diversity represented herein. Rarefaction exposed incomplete sorted-subset sequencing despite large depth. Clonotypes shared by all four donors outscored non-shared clonotypes in generation probability.

Remarks on this clone: The antigen is undetermined.

Profiled with immunoSEQ multiplex PCR; TCRdb holds only in-frame clones, not every one. The sample records some 1 million clones, approximately 76% being singletons. The sequenced sample was memory CD4+ T cells sorted from blood. Subset specified: CD45RA-negative fraction. The origin of this receptor is a man between 18 and 29 years old in good health.

The CDR3 nucleotides read TGTGCCAGCAGCTTGTTGGGACAGGACTATGGCTACACCTTC. Protein sequence: CASSLLGQDYGYTF. J is TRBJ1-2 and V is TRBV11-2; 8 positions match TRBD1. The V gene end was trimmed by 3 bases and the J gene end by 3 bases; junction bases not matched to a gene: 3. The CDR3 is 14 amino acids. Germline V lookup: CDR1 SGHAT, CDR2 FQNNGV.